Reported below is one T cell receptor (beta chain). V trimming: 4 bases; J trimming: 7 bases; junction bases outside the gene matches: 7. The CDR3 is 15 residues long. Germline CDR1 and CDR2: SGHRS and YFSETQ. The data originate from a study of radiotherapy plus CTLA-4 blockade in lung cancer. Measured with immunoSEQ multiplex PCR; TCRdb has only the in-frame clones, and not every one. The data show roughly 59,000 clones, with roughly 76% seen just once and about 9% held by the top ten. The TCR comes from a human donor with non-small cell lung cancer whose response to radiotherapy plus ipilimumab could not be evaluated. The sample consisted of peripheral blood, taken from a patient treated with radiotherapy plus ipilimumab. The chain carries TRBV5-1 and TRBJ2-2, with TRBD2 matching over 10 bases. The CDR3 nucleotides are TGCGCCAGCAGCCCCGCCGGGACTAGCGTCGGGGAGCTGTTTTTT. It encodes CASSPAGTSVGELFF.